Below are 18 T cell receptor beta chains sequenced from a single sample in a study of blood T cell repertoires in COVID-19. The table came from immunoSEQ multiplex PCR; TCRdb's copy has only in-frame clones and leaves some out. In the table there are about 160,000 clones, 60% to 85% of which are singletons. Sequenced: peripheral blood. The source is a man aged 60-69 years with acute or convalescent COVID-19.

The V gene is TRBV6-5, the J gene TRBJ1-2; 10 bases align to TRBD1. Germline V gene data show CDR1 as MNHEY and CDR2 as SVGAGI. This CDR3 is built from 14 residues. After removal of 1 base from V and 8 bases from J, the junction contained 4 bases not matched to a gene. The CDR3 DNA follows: TGTGCCAGCAGTTACTTCGGGACAGGGGACGGCTACACCTTC. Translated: CASSYFGTGDGYTF.

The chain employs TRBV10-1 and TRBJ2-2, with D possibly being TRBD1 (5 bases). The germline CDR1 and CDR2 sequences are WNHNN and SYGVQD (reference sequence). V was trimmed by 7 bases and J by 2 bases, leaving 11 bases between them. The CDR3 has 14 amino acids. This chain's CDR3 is CASKVGRNTGELFF. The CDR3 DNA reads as TGCGCCAGCAAAGTGGGGCGTAACACCGGGGAGCTGTTTTTT.

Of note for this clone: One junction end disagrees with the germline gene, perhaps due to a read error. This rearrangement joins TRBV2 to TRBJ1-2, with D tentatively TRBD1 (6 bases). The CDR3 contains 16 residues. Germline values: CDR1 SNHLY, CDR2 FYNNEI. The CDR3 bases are TGTGCCAGCAGCGAAGACAGGAGACTTTTAGCTTATGGCTACACCTTC. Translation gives CASSEDRRLLAYGYTF.

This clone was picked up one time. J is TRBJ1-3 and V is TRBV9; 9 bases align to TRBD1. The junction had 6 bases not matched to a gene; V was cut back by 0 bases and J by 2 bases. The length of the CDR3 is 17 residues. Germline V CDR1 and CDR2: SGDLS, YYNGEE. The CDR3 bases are TGTGCCAGCAGCGTAGAAACAGGGGGCATGGCTGGAAACACCATATATTTT. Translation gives CASSVETGGMAGNTIYF.

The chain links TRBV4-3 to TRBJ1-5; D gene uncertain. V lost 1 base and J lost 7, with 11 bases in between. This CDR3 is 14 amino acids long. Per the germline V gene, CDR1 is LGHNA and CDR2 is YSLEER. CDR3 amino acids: CASSQGLVSQPQHF. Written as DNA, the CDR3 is TGCGCCAGCAGCCAAGGGTTGGTGAGCCAGCCCCAGCATTTT.

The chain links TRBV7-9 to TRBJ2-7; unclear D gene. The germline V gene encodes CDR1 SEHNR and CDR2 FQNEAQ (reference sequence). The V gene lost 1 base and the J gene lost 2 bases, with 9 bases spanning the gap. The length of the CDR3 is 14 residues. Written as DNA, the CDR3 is TGTGCCAGCAGCTTAGGGCCCTCCGCCTACGAGCAGTACTTC. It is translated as CASSLGPSAYEQYF.

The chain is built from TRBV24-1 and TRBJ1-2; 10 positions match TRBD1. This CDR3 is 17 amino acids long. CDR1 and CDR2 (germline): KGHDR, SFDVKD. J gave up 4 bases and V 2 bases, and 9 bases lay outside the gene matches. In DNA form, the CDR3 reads TGTGCCACCAGTGATTATTCCGGGACAGGGGTTTCCTATGGCTACACCTTC. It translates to CATSDYSGTGVSYGYTF.

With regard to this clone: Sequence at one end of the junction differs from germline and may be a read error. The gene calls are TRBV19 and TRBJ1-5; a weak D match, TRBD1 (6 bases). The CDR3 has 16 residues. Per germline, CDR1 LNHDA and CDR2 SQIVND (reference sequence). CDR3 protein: CASSIGQGSLNQPRHF. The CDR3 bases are TGTGCCAGTAGTATAGGTCAGGGGTCCCTCAATCAGCCCCGGCATTTT.

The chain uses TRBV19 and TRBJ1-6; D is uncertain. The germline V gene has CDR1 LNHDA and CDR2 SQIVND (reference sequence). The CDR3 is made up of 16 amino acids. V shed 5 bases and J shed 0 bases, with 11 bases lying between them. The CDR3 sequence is CASSAAASSYNSPLHF. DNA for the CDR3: TGTGCCAGTAGTGCGGCAGCCAGCTCCTATAATTCACCCCTCCACTTT.

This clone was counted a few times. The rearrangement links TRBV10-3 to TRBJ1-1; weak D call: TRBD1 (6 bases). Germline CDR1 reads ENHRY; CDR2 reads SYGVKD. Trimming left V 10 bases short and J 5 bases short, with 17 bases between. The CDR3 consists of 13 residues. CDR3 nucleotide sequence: TGTGCCACAGGATCCCAGGGGAGAACTGAAGCTTTCTTT. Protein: CATGSQGRTEAFF.

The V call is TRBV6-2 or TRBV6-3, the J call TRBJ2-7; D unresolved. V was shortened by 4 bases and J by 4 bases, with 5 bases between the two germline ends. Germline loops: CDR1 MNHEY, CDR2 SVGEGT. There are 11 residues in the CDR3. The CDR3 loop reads CASSFGYEQYF. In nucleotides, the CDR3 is TGTGCCAGCAGTTTCGGGTACGAGCAGTACTTC.

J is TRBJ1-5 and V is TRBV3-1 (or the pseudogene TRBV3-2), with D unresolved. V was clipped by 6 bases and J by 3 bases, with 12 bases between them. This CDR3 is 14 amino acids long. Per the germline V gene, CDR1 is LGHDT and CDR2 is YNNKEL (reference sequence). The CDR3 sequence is CASSFRENNQPQHF. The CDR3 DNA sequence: TGTGCCAGCAGTTTCCGGGAGAACAATCAGCCCCAGCATTTT.

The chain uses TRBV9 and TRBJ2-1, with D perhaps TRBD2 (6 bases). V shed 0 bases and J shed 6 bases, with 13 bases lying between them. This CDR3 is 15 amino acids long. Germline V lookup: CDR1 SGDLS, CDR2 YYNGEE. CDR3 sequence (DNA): TGTGCCAGCAGCGTAGCTCCAGGGAGGAGCAATGAGCAGTTCTTC. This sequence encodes CASSVAPGRSNEQFF.

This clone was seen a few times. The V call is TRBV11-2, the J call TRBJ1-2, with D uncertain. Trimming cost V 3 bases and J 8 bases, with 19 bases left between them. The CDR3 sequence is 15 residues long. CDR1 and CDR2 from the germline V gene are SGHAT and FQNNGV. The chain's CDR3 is CASSFYLGERSGYTF. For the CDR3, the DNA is TGTGCCAGCAGCTTTTACCTCGGGGAGCGCTCGGGCTACACCTTC. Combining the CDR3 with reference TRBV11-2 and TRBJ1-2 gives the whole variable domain EAGVAQSPRYKIIEKRQSVAFWCNPISGHATLYWYQQILGQGPKLLIQFQNNGVVDDSQLPKDRFSAERLKGVDSTLKIQPAKLEDSAVYLCASSFYLGERSGYTFGSGTRLTVV.

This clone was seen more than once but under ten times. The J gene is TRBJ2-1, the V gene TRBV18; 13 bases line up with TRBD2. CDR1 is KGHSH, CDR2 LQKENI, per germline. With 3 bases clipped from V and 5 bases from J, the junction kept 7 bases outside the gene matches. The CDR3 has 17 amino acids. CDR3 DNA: TGTGCCAGCTCACCGATAGGACTAGCGGGGGTCGACAATGAGCAGTTCTTC. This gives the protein CASSPIGLAGVDNEQFF.

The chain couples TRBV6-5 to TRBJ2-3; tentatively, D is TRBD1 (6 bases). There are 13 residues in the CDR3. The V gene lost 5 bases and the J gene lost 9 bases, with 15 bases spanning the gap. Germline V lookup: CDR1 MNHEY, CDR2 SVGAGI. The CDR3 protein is CASSKSTGTTQYF. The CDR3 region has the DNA TGTGCCAGCAGTAAGAGTACAGGGACCACGCAGTATTTT.

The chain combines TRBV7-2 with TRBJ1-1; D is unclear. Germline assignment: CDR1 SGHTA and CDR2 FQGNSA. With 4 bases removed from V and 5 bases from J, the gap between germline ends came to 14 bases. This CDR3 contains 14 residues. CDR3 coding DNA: TGTGCCAGCAGCTCCGTCAGTTCCTCTACTGAAGCTTTCTTT. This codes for CASSSVSSSTEAFF.

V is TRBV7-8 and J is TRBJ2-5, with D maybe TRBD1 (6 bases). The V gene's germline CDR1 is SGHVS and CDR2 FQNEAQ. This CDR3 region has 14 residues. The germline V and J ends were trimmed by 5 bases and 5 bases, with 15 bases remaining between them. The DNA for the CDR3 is TGTGCCAGCAGCCCAACCAGGGGTAGGGAGACCCAGTACTTC. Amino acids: CASSPTRGRETQYF.